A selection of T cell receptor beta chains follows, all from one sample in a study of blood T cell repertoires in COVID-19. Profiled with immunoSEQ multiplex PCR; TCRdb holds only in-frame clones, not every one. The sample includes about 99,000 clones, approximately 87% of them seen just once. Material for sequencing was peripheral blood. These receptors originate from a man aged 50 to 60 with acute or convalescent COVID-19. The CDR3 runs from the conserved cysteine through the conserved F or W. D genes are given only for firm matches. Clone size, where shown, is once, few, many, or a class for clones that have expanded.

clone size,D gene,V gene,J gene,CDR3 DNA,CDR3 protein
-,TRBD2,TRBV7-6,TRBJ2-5,TGTGCCAGCAGCTTCTCTTTGGCTAGCGGGTTTGGAGAGACCCAGTACTTC,CASSFSLASGFGETQYF
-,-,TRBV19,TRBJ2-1,TGTGCCAGTAGTATAACTAGCCGGAATGAGCAGTTCTTC,CASSITSRNEQFF
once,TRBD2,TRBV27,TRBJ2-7,TGTGCCAGCAGTTTTTCGGGAGGGTCCTACGAGCAGTACTTC,CASSFSGGSYEQYF
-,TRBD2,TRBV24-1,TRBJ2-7,TGTGCCACCAGTGCGGCCGGGGCGGGAGGCTACGAGCAGTACTTC,CATSAAGAGGYEQYF
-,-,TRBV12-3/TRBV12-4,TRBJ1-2,TGTGCCAGCAGGGGGCCCGATTTCTATGGCTACACCTTC,CASRGPDFYGYTF
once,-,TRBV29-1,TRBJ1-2,TGCAGCGTTGAAAAGCTTTCGCACTATGGCTACACCTTC,CSVEKLSHYGYTF
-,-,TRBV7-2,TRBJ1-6,TGTGCCAGCAGCTTAGATGGCGGCTTGAATTCACCCCTCCACTTT,CASSLDGGLNSPLHF
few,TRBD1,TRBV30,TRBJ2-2,TGTGCCTGGAGGGGCAGGGGGTCGGCCGGGGAGCTGTTTTTT,CAWRGRGSAGELFF
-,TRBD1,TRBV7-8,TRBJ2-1,TGTGCCAGCAGCTTAGCCAGGGGACAGAAATACAATGAGCAGTTCTTC,CASSLARGQKYNEQFF
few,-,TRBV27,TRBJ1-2,TGTGCCAGCAGTTTATACAGGACCTATGGCTACACCTTC,CASSLYRTYGYTF
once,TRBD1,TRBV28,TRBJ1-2,TGTGCCGCTGGACAGGCAAGACATCCTAACTATGGCTACACCTTC,CAAGQARHPNYGYTF
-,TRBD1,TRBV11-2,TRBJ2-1,TGTGCCAGCAGCTTAGCTCCAGGGGGCTACAATGAGCAGTTCTTC,CASSLAPGGYNEQFF
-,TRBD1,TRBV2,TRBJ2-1,TGTGCCAGCAGTGACCAGGGGGTGAATGAGCAGTTCTTC,CASSDQGVNEQFF
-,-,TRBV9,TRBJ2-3,TGTGCCAGCAGCGTAGGAGGGAACACAGATACGCAGTATTTT,CASSVGGNTDTQYF
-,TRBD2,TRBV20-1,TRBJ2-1,TGCAGTGCTAGTGCTAGCGGGAGGGGTGGGAATGAGCAGTTCTTC,CSASASGRGGNEQFF
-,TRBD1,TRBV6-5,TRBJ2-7,TGTGCCAGCAGTTCAAGACAGGGGAACGAGCAGTACTTC,CASSSRQGNEQYF
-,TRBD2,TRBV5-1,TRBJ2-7,TGCGCCAGCAGCTCACCCTTAGGTCTAGCGGATTACGAGCAGTACTTC,CASSSPLGLADYEQYF
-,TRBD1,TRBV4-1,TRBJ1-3,TGCGCCAGCAGCCAAGATGGGACAGGGGGTCGGTATGGAAACACCATATATTTT,CASSQDGTGGRYGNTIYF
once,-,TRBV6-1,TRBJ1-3,TGTGCCAGCAGTGAACTAAGCAGGGTGGGAAACACCATATATTTT,CASSELSRVGNTIYF
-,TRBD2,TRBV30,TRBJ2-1,TGTGCCTGGAGGGAGTTAGCGGGTAAAAAAGAGCAGTTCTTC,CAWRELAGKKEQFF
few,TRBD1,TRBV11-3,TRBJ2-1,TGTGCCAGCAGCTTTGAGGGGGCGCGCAATGAGCAGTTCTTC,CASSFEGARNEQFF
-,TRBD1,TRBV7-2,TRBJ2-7,TGTGCCAGCAGCTTAGGGGGCCCCTTGACAGGGGGCTCCTACGAGCAGTACTTC,CASSLGGPLTGGSYEQYF
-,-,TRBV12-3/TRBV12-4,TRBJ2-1,TGTGCCAGCAGTCTGGAAAACGGGGTCTTC,CASSLENGVF
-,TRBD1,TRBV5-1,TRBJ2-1,TGCGCCAGCAGCTCTACGACAGGGGGCCGATACAATGAGCAGTTCTTC,CASSSTTGGRYNEQFF
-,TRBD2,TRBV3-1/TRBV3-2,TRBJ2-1,TGTGCCAGCAGCCGCCAATCTAGCGGGAGGGGAAATGAGCAGTTCTTC,CASSRQSSGRGNEQFF
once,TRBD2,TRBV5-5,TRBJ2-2,TGTGCCAGCAGCTTCATAGCGGGAGTCGGCACCGGGGAGCTGTTTTTT,CASSFIAGVGTGELFF
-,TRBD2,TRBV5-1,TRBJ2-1,TGCGCCAGCACCTTAACTAGCGTCCCCTACAATGAGCAGTTCTTC,CASTLTSVPYNEQFF
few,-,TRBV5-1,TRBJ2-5,TGCGCCAGCAGCTTGGCCGTCCTAGGAGAGACCCAGTACTTC,CASSLAVLGETQYF
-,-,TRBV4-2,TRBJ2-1,TGTGCCAGCAGCCCGGAGGGTAGGGGGCTCCACAATGAGCAGTTCTTC,CASSPEGRGLHNEQFF
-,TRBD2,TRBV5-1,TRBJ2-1,TGCGCCAGCAGCTTCGCGGGACTAGTTGATGAGCAGTTCTTC,CASSFAGLVDEQFF
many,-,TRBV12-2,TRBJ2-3,TGTGCAAGTCGTCGCCCTCTGGAGGGCACAGATACGCAGTATTTT,CASRRPLEGTDTQYF
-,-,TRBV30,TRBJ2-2,TGTGCCTGGAGTCTACCCGGGGAGCTGTTTTTT,CAWSLPGELFF
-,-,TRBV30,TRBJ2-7,TGTGCCTGGAGTCCCGGGTCCCCAGGGGCCTACGAGCAGTACTTC,CAWSPGSPGAYEQYF
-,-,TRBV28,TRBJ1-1,TGTGCCAGCATAGAAAACACTGAAGCTTTCTTT,CASIENTEAFF
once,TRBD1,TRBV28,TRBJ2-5,TGTGCCACCCAGCAGGGGGACCAAGAGACCCAGTACTTC,CATQQGDQETQYF
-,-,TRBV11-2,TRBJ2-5,TGTGCCAGCAGACCGGTGGGGAGGGGGGTAGAGACCCAGTACTTC,CASRPVGRGVETQYF
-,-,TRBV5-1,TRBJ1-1,TGCGCCAGCAGCGGTGGGGCAGGTATCATGAACACTGAAGCTTTCTTT,CASSGGAGIMNTEAFF
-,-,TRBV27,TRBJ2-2,TGTGCCAGCAGTTTATTCGCGGCGAACACCGGGGAGCTGTTTTTT,CASSLFAANTGELFF
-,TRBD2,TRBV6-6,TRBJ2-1,TGTGCCAGCAGTAGGACTAGCGGTGAGCAGTTCTTC,CASSRTSGEQFF
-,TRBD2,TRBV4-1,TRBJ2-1,TGCGCCAGCAGCCCTCTATTAGCGGGACATATCCCCAATCGAGGTTTCAATGAGCAGTTCTTC,CASSPLLAGHIPNRGFNEQFF
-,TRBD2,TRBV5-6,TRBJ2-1,TGTGCCAGCAGCTTGGGAGGGGCTAGCGGGATCAATGAGCAGTTCTTC,CASSLGGASGINEQFF
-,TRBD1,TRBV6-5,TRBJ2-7,TGTGCCAGCAGTAACAGGGGGCTCTCCTACGAGCAGTACTTC,CASSNRGLSYEQYF
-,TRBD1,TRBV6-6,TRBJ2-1,TGTGCCTCCAGGACAGGGGGGAATGAGCAGTTCTTC,CASRTGGNEQFF
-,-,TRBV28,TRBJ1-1,TGTGCCAGCGCCTACTACACTGAAGCTTTCTTT,CASAYYTEAFF
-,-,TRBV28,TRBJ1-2,TGTGCCAGCAGTCAAATCTCGACGGACACCTATGGCTACACCTTC,CASSQISTDTYGYTF
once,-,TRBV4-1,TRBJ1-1,TGCGCCAGCAGCCAAGAAAGAGGAATAGGAGCTTTCTTT,CASSQERGIGAFF
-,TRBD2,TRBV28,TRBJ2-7,TGTGCCAGCAGTTCCACCGGACTAGCGGGCGGCTACGAGCAGTACTTC,CASSSTGLAGGYEQYF
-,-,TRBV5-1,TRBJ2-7,TGCGCCAGCAGCCGGGACTCCTACGAGCAGTACTTC,CASSRDSYEQYF
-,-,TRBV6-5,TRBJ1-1,TGTGCCAGCACTCCCTCTGAGAGCACTGAAGCTTTCTTT,CASTPSESTEAFF
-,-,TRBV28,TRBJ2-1,TGTGCCAGCCTTCAGGGGTCCAACAATGAGCAGTTCTTC,CASLQGSNNEQFF
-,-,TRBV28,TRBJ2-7,TGTGCCAGCAGTTTACCCGCAGGGTTATTCTACGAGCAGTACTTC,CASSLPAGLFYEQYF
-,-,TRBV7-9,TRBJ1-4,TGTGCCAGCAGCTTAGCGGAATTGGGTCGTGGAGGCGGAAAACTGTTTTTT,CASSLAELGRGGGKLFF
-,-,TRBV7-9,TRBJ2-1,TGTGCCAGCAGCTTATTCGGTGTGGATGAGCAGTTCTTC,CASSLFGVDEQFF